This T cell receptor (beta chain) appears in the sequencing data of a study of vaccination and CD4 T cells after COVID-19. Study-wide background: In the control cultures, a CEFX pool, an HIV-1 Nef pool, or no peptide was supplied. Study findings and constraints: Convalescent patients were relatively few, and early post-infection timepoints were missing.

The CDR3 spans 17 residues. CDR1 is LGHNA, CDR2 YNFKEQ, per germline. Trimming took off 0 bases at V and 1 base at J, with 12 bases between the two ends. This clonotype was picked up a small number of times. Its antigen is unknown. The treatment was: roughly nine-day PBMC culture with coronavirus spike peptide pools or control peptides (ViraFEST assay). At the Johns Hopkins FTIC core, DNA taken from cultured CD4+ T cells was sequenced by way of the Oncomine TCR Beta short-read assay. TCRdb itself ran the PCR reads through MiXCR, one entry per CDR3 protein. The sample shows about 10,000 distinct CDR3 sequences, around 30% of them seen only once.

V gene TRBV4-2 combines with J gene TRBJ2-2; no definite D call. The origin of this receptor is a human donor who had recovered from COVID-19. Sequences were derived from CD4+ T cells from blood, cultured in vitro, sampled after SARS-CoV-2 vaccination. CDR3 nucleotides: TGTGCCAGCAGCCAAGAAAGCTCAGCCGTGAACACCGGGGAGCTGTTTTTT. Its translation: CASSQESSAVNTGELFF.